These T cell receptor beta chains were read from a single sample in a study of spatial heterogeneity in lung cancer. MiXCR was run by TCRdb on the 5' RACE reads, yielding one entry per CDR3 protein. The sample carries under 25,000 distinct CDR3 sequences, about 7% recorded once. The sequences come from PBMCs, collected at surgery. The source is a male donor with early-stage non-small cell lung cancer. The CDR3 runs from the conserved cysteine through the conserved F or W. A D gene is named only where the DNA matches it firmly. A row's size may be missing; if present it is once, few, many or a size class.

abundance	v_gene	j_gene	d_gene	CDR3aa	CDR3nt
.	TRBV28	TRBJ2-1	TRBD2	CASSERGGQELHNEQFF	TGTGCCAGCAGTGAGCGGGGGGGCCAAGAACTTCACAATGAGCAGTTCTTC
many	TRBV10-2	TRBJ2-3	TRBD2	CASGGEAPGDTQYF	TGCGCCAGCGGGGGGGAGGCCCCCGGAGATACGCAGTATTTT
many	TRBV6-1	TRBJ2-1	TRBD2	CASSEPGLARNEQFF	TGTGCCAGCAGTGAACCGGGACTAGCGCGGAATGAGCAGTTCTTC
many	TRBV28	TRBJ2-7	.	CASSAPRGGYSYEQYF	TGTGCCAGCAGTGCTCCTCGGGGTGGGTACTCCTACGAGCAGTACTTC
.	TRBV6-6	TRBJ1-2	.	CASTTGVGYGYTF	TGTGCCAGCACGACAGGTGTCGGCTATGGCTACACCTTC
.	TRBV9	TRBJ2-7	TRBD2	CASSVGVAGRYEQYF	TGTGCCAGCAGCGTAGGAGTAGCGGGACGCTACGAGCAGTACTTC
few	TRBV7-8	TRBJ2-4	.	CASSAGVLAKNIQYF	TGTGCCAGCAGCGCAGGGGTTTTAGCCAAAAACATTCAGTACTTC
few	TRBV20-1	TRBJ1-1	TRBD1	CSAIGNRDRGPTEAFF	TGCAGTGCCATAGGGAACCGGGACAGGGGGCCCACTGAAGCTTTCTTT
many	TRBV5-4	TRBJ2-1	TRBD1	CASSANRGMGEQFF	TGTGCCAGCAGCGCTAACAGGGGAATGGGTGAGCAGTTCTTC
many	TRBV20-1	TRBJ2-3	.	CSASFDPDTQYF	TGCAGTGCCAGCTTTGACCCAGATACGCAGTATTTT
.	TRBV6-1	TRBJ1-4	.	CASSLPFLRDEKLFF	TGTGCCAGCAGCCTCCCGTTTCTTCGCGATGAAAAACTGTTTTTT
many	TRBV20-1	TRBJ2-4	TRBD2	CSASSGAGSGGTLGNIQYF	TGCAGTGCTAGTTCGGGTGCGGGGAGCGGGGGTACCTTAGGAAACATTCAGTACTTC
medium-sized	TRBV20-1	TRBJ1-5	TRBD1	CSARLTGEYQPQHF	TGCAGTGCCCGCCTGACAGGGGAGTATCAGCCCCAGCATTTT
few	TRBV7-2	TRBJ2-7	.	CASSLARDSHEQYF	TGTGCCAGCAGCTTAGCCCGGGACTCCCACGAGCAGTACTTC
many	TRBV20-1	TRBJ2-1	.	CSARVPLKYNEQFF	TGCAGTGCTAGAGTGCCTCTAAAATACAATGAGCAGTTCTTC
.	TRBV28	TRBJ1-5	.	CASRRVGEDNQPQHF	TGTGCCTCAAGGAGGGTTGGTGAAGACAATCAGCCCCAGCATTTT
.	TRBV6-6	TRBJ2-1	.	CAGGRVDNEQFF	TGTGCCGGGGGACGGGTGGACAATGAGCAGTTCTTC
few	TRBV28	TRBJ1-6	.	CASNGGSLDYILALHF	TGTGCCAGCAACGGTGGCAGTCTGGACTATATTCTGGCCCTCCACTTT
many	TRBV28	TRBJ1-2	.	CASSRTDNYGYTF	TGTGCCAGCAGTAGGACAGACAACTATGGCTACACCTTC
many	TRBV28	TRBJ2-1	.	CASSFGGWQSSYNEQFF	TGTGCCAGCAGTTTTGGAGGCTGGCAGAGCTCCTACAATGAGCAGTTCTTC